This is a list of T cell receptor beta chains from one sample in a study of blood T cell repertoires in COVID-19. TCRdb keeps only in-frame clones here, not all; method: immunoSEQ multiplex PCR. The table has about 250,000 clones, about 85% seen once; the top ten hold roughly 8%. Sample: peripheral blood. The receptors shown here come from a woman older than 75 with acute or convalescent COVID-19. Each CDR3 is given with its conserved first and last residue. The D gene is left open where the match is weak. The listing skips clone size in some rows; elsewhere it reads once, few, many or a size class.

clone_size | d_call | j_call | v_call | cdr3_aa | cdr3_nt
- | - | TRBJ2-1 | TRBV19 | CASSIPGTYNEQFF | TGTGCCAGTAGTATCCCTGGCACATACAATGAGCAGTTCTTC
- | - | TRBJ2-7 | TRBV5-6 | CASSSPRVLPSEQYF | TGTGCCAGCAGCTCCCCCAGGGTCCTGCCGAGCGAGCAGTACTTC
- | TRBD2 | TRBJ2-1 | TRBV28 | CASHDGGLAGFREQFF | TGTGCCAGCCATGACGGAGGACTAGCGGGATTTAGGGAGCAGTTCTTC
many | - | TRBJ2-1 | TRBV3-1/TRBV3-2 | CASSQGRANEQFF | TGTGCCAGCAGCCAGGGCAGGGCGAATGAGCAGTTCTTC
- | - | TRBJ2-3 | TRBV7-2 | CASSLTDSLSQYF | TGTGCCAGCAGCTTAACCGACTCCCTTTCGCAGTATTTT
- | - | TRBJ1-5 | TRBV19 | CASSLDNSNQPQHF | TGTGCCAGTAGTCTAGATAATAGCAATCAGCCCCAGCATTTT
- | - | TRBJ2-1 | TRBV25-1 | CASSEGGGYNEQFF | TGTGCCAGCAGTGAAGGAGGTGGTTACAATGAGCAGTTCTTC
- | TRBD2 | TRBJ2-1 | TRBV19 | CASSITPSGGTLEQFF | TGTGCCAGTAGTATAACCCCTAGCGGGGGGACTCTTGAGCAGTTCTTC
- | - | TRBJ2-7 | TRBV6-5 | CASSPRGATSYEQYF | TGTGCCAGCAGTCCCCGGGGGGCGACGTCCTACGAGCAGTACTTC
- | - | TRBJ1-4 | TRBV27 | CASSHRTNEKLFF | TGTGCCAGCAGCCACAGGACTAATGAAAAACTGTTTTTT
few | TRBD1 | TRBJ2-5 | TRBV5-1 | CASSLAGTGEETQYF | TGCGCCAGCAGCTTGGCCGGGACAGGGGAAGAGACCCAGTACTTC
- | - | TRBJ1-5 | TRBV28 | CASSLGQTNQPQHF | TGTGCCAGCAGTTTGGGCCAGACAAATCAGCCCCAGCATTTT
- | - | TRBJ1-6 | TRBV6-7 | CASSPPGGFNSPLHF | TGTGCCAGCAGTCCCCCGGGGGGTTTCAATTCACCCCTCCATTTT
few | TRBD2 | TRBJ2-7 | TRBV4-1 | CASSPSGGKSYEQYF | TGCGCCAGCAGCCCCAGCGGGGGGAAATCCTACGAGCAGTACTTC
- | - | TRBJ2-7 | TRBV5-1 | CASSLEFQTGYSYEQYF | TGCGCCAGCAGCTTGGAATTCCAAACAGGGTACTCCTACGAGCAGTACTTC
- | TRBD2 | TRBJ2-3 | TRBV9 | CASSPSGGLGPDTQYF | TGTGCCAGCAGCCCTAGTGGGGGACTAGGCCCAGATACGCAGTATTTT
few | TRBD1 | TRBJ2-3 | TRBV6-5 | CARGQGDSTDTQYF | TGTGCCAGAGGACAGGGGGACAGCACAGATACGCAGTATTTT